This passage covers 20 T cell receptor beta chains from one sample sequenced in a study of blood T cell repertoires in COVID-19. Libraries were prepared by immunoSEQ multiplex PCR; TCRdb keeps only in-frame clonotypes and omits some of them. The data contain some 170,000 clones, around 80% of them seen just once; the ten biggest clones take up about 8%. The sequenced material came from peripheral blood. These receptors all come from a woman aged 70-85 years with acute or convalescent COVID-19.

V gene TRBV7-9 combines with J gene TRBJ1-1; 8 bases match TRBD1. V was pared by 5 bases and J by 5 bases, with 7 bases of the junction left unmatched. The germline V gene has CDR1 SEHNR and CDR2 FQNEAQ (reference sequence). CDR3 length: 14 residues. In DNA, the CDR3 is TGTGCCAGCAGCCCAGTGGACAGGGCTACTGAAGCTTTCTTT. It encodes CASSPVDRATEAFF.

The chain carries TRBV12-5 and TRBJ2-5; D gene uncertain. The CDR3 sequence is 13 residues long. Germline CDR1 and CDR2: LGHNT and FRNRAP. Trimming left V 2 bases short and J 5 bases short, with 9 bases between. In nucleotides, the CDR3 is TGTGCTAGTGGTTTGTCAACGGAGGAGACCCAGTACTTC. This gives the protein CASGLSTEETQYF.

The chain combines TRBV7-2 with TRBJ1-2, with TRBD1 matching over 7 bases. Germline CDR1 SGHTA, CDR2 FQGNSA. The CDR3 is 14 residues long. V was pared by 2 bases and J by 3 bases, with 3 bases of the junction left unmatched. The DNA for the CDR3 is TGTGCCAGCAGCTTAACGCAGGGGGACTATGGCTACACCTTC. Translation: CASSLTQGDYGYTF.

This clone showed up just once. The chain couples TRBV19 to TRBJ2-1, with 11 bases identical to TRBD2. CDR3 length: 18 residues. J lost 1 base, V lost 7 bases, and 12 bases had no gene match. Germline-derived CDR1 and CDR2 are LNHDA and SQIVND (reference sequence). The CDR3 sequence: CASKPGVAGGLSYNEQFF. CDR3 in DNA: TGTGCCAGTAAGCCCGGAGTAGCGGGGGGGCTGTCCTACAATGAGCAGTTCTTC.

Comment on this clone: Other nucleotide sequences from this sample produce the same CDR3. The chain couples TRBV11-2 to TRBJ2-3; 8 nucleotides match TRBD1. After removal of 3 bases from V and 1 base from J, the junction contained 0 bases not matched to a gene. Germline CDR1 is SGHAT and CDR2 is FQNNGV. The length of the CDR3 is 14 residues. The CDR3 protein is CASSLDRGTDTQYF. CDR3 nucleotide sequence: TGTGCCAGCAGCTTGGACAGGGGCACAGATACGCAGTATTTT.

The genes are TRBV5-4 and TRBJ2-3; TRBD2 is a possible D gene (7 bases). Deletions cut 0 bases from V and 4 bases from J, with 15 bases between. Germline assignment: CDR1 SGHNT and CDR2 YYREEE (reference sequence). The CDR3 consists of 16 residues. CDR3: CASSLVGGAAADTQYF. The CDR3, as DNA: TGTGCCAGCAGCTTGGTAGGGGGGGCCGCGGCAGATACGCAGTATTTT.

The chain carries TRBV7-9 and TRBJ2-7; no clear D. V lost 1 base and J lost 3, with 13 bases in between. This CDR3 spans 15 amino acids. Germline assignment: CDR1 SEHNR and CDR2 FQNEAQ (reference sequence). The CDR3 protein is CASSLDGTMIYEQYF. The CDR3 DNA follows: TGTGCCAGCAGCTTAGATGGCACCATGATCTACGAGCAGTACTTC. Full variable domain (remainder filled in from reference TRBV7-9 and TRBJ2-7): DTGVSQNPRHKITKRGQNVTFRCDPISEHNRLYWYRQTLGQGPEFLTYFQNEAQLEKSRLLSDRFSAERPKGSFSTLEIQRTEQGDSAMYLCASSLDGTMIYEQYFGPGTRLTVT.

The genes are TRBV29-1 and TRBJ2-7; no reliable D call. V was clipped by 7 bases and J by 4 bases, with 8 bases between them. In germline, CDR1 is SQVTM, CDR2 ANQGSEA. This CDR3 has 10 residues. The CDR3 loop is CSAPPYEQYF. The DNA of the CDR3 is TGCAGCGCTCCCCCGTACGAGCAGTACTTC.

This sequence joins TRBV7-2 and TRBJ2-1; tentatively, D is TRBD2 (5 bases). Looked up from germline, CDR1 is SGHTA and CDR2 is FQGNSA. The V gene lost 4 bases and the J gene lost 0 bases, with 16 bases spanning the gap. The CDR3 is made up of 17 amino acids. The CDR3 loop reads CASSSGLASSSYNEQFF. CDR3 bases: TGTGCCAGCAGCTCCGGACTTGCCTCGAGCTCCTACAATGAGCAGTTCTTC.

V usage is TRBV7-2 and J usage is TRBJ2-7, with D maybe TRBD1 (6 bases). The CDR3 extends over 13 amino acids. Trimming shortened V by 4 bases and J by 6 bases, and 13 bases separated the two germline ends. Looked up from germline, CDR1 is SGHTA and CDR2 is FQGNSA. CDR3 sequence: CASSSGRGGEQYF. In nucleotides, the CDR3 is TGTGCCAGCAGCTCGGGCAGGGGTGGCGAGCAGTACTTC.

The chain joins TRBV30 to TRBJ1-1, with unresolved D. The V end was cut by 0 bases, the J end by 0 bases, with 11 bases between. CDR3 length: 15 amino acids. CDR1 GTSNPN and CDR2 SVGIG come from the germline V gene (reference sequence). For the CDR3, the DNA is TGTGCCTGGAGTGTAAGCGCCGGAATGAACACTGAAGCTTTCTTT. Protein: CAWSVSAGMNTEAFF.

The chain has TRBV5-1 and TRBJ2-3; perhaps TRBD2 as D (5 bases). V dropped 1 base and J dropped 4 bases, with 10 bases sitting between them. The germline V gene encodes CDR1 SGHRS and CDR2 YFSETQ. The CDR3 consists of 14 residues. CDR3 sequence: CASSLFGNSDTQYF. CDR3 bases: TGCGCCAGCAGCTTGTTCGGGAATTCAGATACGCAGTATTTT.

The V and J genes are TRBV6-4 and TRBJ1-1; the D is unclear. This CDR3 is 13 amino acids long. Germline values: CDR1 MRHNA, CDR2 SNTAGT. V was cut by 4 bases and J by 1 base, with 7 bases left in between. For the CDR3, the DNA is TGTGCCAGCAGTGTGGAGCCGAACACTGAAGCTTTCTTT. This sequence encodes CASSVEPNTEAFF.

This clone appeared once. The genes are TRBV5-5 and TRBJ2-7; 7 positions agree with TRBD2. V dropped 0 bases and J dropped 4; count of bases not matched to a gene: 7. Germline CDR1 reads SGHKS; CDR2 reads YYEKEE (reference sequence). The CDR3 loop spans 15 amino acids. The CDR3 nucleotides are TGTGCCAGCAGCTTGGCAGTAGCGGGTGGTTACGAGCAGTACTTC. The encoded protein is CASSLAVAGGYEQYF.

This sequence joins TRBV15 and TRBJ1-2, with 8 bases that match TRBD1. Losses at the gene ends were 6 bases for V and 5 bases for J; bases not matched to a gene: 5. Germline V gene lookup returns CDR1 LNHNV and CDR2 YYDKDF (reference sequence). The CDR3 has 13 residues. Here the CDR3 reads CATSRDRWYGYTF. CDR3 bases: TGTGCCACCAGTCGGGACAGGTGGTATGGCTACACCTTC. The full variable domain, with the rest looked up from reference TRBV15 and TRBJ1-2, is DAMVIQNPRYQVTQFGKPVTLSCSQTLNHNVMYWYQQKSSQAPKLLFHYYDKDFNNEADTPDNFQSRRPNTSFCFLDIRSPGLGDTAMYLCATSRDRWYGYTFGSGTRLTVV.

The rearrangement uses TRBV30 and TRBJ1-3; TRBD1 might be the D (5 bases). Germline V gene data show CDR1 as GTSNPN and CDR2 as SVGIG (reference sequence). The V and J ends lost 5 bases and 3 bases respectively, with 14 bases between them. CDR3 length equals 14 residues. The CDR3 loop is CAWARGGVGNTIYF. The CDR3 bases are TGTGCCTGGGCCCGCGGGGGGGTTGGAAACACCATATATTTT.

The CDR3 nucleotides are TGTGCCAGCAGCTTAGCGCAGGATTCACCCCTCCACTTT. Protein product: CASSLAQDSPLHF. The rearrangement joins TRBV7-9 to TRBJ1-6; D unresolved. Deletions cut 0 bases from V and 8 bases from J, with 5 bases between. This CDR3 contains 13 residues. Per the germline V gene, CDR1 is SEHNR and CDR2 is FQNEAQ (reference sequence).

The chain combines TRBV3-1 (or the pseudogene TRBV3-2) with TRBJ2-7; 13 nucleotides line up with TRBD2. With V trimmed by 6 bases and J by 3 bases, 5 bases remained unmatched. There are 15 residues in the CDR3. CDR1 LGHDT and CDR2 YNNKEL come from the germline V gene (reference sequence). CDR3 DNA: TGTGCCAGCAGACCGGGACTAGCGGGATACTACGAGCAGTACTTC. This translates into CASRPGLAGYYEQYF.

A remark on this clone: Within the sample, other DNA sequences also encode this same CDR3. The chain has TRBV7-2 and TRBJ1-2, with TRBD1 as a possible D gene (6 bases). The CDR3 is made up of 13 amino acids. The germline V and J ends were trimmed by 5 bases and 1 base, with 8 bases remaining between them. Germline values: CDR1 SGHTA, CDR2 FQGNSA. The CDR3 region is CASSLDSNYGYTF. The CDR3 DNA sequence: TGTGCCAGCAGCCTGGACAGTAACTATGGCTACACCTTC.

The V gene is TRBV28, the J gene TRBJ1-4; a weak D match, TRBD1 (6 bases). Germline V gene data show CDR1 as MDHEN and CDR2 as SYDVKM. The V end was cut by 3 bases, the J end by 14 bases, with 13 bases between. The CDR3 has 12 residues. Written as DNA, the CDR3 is TGTGCCAGCAGTTTTTTACAGGGTAGCCTGTTTTTT. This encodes CASSFLQGSLFF.